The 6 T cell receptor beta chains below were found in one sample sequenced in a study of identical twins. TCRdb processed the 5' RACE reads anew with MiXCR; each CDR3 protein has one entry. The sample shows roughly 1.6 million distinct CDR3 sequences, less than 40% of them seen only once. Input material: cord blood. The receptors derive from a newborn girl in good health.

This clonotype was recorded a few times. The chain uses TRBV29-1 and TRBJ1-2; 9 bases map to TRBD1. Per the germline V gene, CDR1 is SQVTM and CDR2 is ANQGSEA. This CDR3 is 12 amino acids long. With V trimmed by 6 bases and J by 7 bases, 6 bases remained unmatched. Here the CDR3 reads CSVSDRGIGYTF. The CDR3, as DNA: TGCAGCGTCTCAGACAGGGGGATTGGCTACACCTTC.

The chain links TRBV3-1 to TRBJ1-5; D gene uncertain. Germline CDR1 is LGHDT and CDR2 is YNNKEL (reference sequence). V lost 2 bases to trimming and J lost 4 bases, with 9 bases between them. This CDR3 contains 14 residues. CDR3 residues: CASSQSEGNQPQHF. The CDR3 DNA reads TGTGCCAGCAGCCAATCCGAAGGGAATCAGCCCCAGCATTTT. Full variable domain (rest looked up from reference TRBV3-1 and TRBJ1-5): DTAVSQTPKYLVTQMGNDKSIKCEQNLGHDTMYWYKQDSKKFLKIMFSYNNKELIINETVPNRFSPKSPDKAHLNLHINSLELGDSAVYFCASSQSEGNQPQHFGDGTRLSIL.

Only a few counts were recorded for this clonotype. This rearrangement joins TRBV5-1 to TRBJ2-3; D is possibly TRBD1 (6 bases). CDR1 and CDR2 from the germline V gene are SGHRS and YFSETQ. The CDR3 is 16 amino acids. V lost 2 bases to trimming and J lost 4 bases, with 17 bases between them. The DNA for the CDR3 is TGCGCCAGCAGCTTCGCGAGTCAGGGGTGGTCAGATACGCAGTATTTT. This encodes CASSFASQGWSDTQYF.

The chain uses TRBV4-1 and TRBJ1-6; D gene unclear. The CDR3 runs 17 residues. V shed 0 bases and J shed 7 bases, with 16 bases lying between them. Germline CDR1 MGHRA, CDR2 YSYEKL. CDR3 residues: CASSQDPQRIRNSPLHF. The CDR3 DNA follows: TGCGCCAGCAGCCAAGATCCACAGCGGATTAGGAATTCACCCCTCCACTTT.

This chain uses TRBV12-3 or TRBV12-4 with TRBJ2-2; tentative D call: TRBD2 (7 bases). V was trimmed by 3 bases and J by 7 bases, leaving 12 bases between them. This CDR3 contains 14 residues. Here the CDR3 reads CASSFGGRNGELFF. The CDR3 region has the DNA TGTGCCAGCAGTTTCGGGGGGCGGAACGGGGAGCTGTTTTTT.

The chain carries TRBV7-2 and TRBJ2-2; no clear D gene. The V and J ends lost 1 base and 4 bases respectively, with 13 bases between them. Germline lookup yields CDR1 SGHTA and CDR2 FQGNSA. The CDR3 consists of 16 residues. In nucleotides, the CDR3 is TGTGCCAGCAGCTTAGAAACTGGACGACCCACCGGGGAGCTGTTTTTT. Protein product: CASSLETGRPTGELFF.